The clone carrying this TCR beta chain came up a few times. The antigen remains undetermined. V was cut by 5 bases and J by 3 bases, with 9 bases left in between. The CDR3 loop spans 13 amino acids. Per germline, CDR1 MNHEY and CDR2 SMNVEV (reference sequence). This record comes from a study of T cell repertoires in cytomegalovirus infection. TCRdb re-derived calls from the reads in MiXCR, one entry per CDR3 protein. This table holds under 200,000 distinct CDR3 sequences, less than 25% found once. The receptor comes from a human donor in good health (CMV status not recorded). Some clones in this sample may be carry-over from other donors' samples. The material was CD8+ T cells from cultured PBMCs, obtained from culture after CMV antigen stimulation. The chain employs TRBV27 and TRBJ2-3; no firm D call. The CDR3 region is CASSTTATDTQYF. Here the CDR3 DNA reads TGTGCCAGCAGTACCACAGCTACAGATACGCAGTATTTT.